This TCR beta chain was observed in a study of cytomegalovirus exposure and HLA in healthy donors. The CDR3 is made up of 16 amino acids. The trim removed 3 bases at V and 3 bases at J, leaving 5 bases unmatched. The germline CDR1 and CDR2 sequences are MNHEY and SMNVEV (reference sequence). The PCR made use of 60 Vbeta and 13 Jbeta primers. Assay: immunoSEQ multiplex PCR; the TCRdb copy retains only in-frame clones and omits some. The sample has approximately 210,000 clones; 75% to 85% are singletons. The sequence came from a woman between 45 and 60 years old in good health and CMV-seronegative. This chain connects TRBV27 to TRBJ2-2, with 9 bases matching TRBD2. Sequencing input: PBMCs. As DNA, the CDR3 is TGTGCCAGCAGTTTTTCTCTAGCGGGGTACACCGGGGAGCTGTTTTTT. This sequence encodes CASSFSLAGYTGELFF.